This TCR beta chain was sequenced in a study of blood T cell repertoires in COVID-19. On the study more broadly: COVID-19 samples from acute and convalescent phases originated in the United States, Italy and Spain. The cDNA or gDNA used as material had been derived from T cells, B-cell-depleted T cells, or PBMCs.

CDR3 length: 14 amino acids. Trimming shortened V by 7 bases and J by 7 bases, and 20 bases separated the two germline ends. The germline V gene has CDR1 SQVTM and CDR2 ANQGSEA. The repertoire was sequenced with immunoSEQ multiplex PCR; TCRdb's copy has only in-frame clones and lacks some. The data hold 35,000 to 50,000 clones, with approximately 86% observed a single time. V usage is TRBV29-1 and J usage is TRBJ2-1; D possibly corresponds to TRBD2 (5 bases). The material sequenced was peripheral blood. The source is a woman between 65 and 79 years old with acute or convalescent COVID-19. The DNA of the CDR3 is TGCAGCGCCCTTAAACTAGGTTCTTATAATGAGCAGTTCTTC. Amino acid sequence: CSALKLGSYNEQFF.